This TCR beta chain was captured in a study of CD8+ T cells in alopecia areata. As for treatment: oral pan-JAK inhibitor, 5-10 mg twice daily. As part of sample collection, lesional scalp punch biopsies and peripheral blood were taken from alopecia areata patients. cDNA prepared by RNA extraction and subsequent reverse transcription served as the template for sequencing. Measured with immunoSEQ multiplex PCR; TCRdb has only the in-frame clones, and not every one. Among 150,000 to 200,000 clones listed, around 56% were seen once. Germline loops: CDR1 SGHRS, CDR2 YFSETQ. The CDR3 covers 14 residues. V shed 0 bases and J shed 1 base, with 7 bases lying between them. Only a few counts were recorded for this clone.

This receptor was identified in a human donor with alopecia areata. This chain links TRBV5-1 with TRBJ1-1; D unresolved. Sequencing used CD4+ T cells sorted from blood, obtained at week 4, from a patient treated with tofacitinib. The CDR3 region has the DNA TGCGCCAGCAGCTTGGACGCAGGGAACACTGAAGCTTTCTTT. This encodes CASSLDAGNTEAFF. The whole variable domain, filled in from reference TRBV5-1 and TRBJ1-1, reads KAGVTQTPRYLIKTRGQQVTLSCSPISGHRSVSWYQQTPGQGLQFLFEYFSETQRNKGNFPGRFSGRQFSNSRSEMNVSTLELGDSALYLCASSLDAGNTEAFFGQGTRLTVV.